The 16 T cell receptor beta chains reported below all come from one sample, sequenced in a study of blood T cell repertoires in COVID-19. Produced via immunoSEQ multiplex PCR; TCRdb's table is partial and in-frame only. The sample records 180,000 or so clones, 89% being singletons. Material for sequencing was peripheral blood. The receptors shown here come from a man aged 35 to 55 with acute or convalescent COVID-19.

The V gene is TRBV5-1, the J gene TRBJ2-2; D is perhaps TRBD2 (5 bases). The CDR3 spans 17 residues. Trimming left V 4 bases short and J 5 bases short, with 21 bases between. Germline values: CDR1 SGHRS, CDR2 YFSETQ. The CDR3 is CASSPYSQAVYTGELFF. The DNA for the CDR3 is TGCGCCAGCAGCCCCTACTCCCAAGCGGTTTATACCGGGGAGCTGTTTTTT.

The chain carries TRBV5-1 and TRBJ1-4; D not resolved. The germline V gene has CDR1 SGHRS and CDR2 YFSETQ. The CDR3 is 12 amino acids. V gave up 2 bases and J gave up 8 bases, with 7 bases separating them. The CDR3 reads CASSFNLEKLFF. The DNA of the CDR3 is TGCGCCAGCAGCTTTAATCTCGAAAAACTGTTTTTT.

This clone was recorded only once. J is TRBJ2-5 and V is TRBV5-4; the D is unclear. This CDR3 has 16 amino acids. Germline-derived CDR1 and CDR2 are SGHNT and YYREEE (reference sequence). V was pared by 0 bases and J by 1 base, with 13 bases between. In DNA form, the CDR3 reads TGTGCCAGCAGCTTGGAAGTTGCGACATCCCAAGAGACCCAGTACTTC. It specifies CASSLEVATSQETQYF.

As for this clone: This CDR3 is also generated by other DNA sequences in the sample. This chain joins TRBV28 and TRBJ2-7, with D maybe TRBD1 (6 bases). Trimming removed 5 bases from V and 4 bases from J, with 9 bases in between. The CDR3 covers 12 residues. Looked up from germline, CDR1 is MDHEN and CDR2 is SYDVKM. The DNA of the CDR3 is TGTGCCAGCAGTCTGACAGGTTACGAGCAGTACTTC. Translation: CASSLTGYEQYF.

The chain couples TRBV11-1 to TRBJ1-1, with D possibly being TRBD1 (5 bases). Germline V gene lookup returns CDR1 SGHAT and CDR2 FQDESV (reference sequence). This CDR3 spans 13 amino acids. The germline V and J ends were trimmed by 5 bases and 1 base, with 8 bases remaining between them. The CDR3 here is CASSTRENTEAFF. The CDR3 DNA is TGTGCCAGCAGCACCAGGGAGAACACTGAAGCTTTCTTT.

In DNA, the CDR3 is TGTGCCAGTAGTATCTCGGATTGGGGAGACTATGGCTACACCTTC. Its protein is CASSISDWGDYGYTF. The V gene is TRBV19, the J gene TRBJ1-2; D not resolved. The germline CDR1 and CDR2 sequences are LNHDA and SQIVND (reference sequence). There are 15 residues in the CDR3. V lost 3 bases, J lost 3 bases, and 14 bases lay in between.

The V gene is TRBV3-1 (or the pseudogene TRBV3-2), the J gene TRBJ1-6; D gene uncertain. This CDR3 comprises 15 residues. Germline lookup yields CDR1 LGHDT and CDR2 YNNKEL (reference sequence). V lost 4 bases and J lost 9, with 16 bases in between. The CDR3 here is CASSPSAVGRSPLHF. The CDR3 nucleotides are TGTGCCAGCAGCCCTTCGGCGGTGGGTCGTTCACCCCTCCACTTT.

This clone was seen a single time. The chain has TRBV28 and TRBJ2-3; possible D gene TRBD2, 7 bases. With 5 bases removed from V and 6 bases from J, the gap between germline ends came to 12 bases. The CDR3 runs to 13 residues. Germline V gene data show CDR1 as MDHEN and CDR2 as SYDVKM. The CDR3 region has the DNA TGTGCCAGCAGTCGGGGGCGGGAGGATACGCAGTATTTT. It specifies CASSRGREDTQYF.

This chain joins TRBV27 and TRBJ2-1; the D gene is possibly TRBD1 (6 bases). The CDR3 length is 14 residues. Germline CDR1 is MNHEY and CDR2 is SMNVEV (reference sequence). V was shortened by 5 bases and J by 9 bases, with 17 bases between the two germline ends. The CDR3 coding sequence is TGTGCCAGCAGTGACGGGACATCAGGGCTTGAGCAGTTCTTC. This gives the protein CASSDGTSGLEQFF.

This clone was recorded a few times. This chain uses TRBV30 with TRBJ1-6, with a possible D match to TRBD1 (6 bases). Trimming removed 0 bases from V and 9 bases from J, with 15 bases in between. This CDR3 is built from 15 residues. Germline V gene sequence: CDR1 GTSNPN, CDR2 SVGIG (reference sequence). The CDR3 is CAWSVRGSLPSPLHF. CDR3 nucleotide sequence: TGTGCCTGGAGTGTCAGGGGAAGTCTCCCTTCACCCCTCCACTTT.

V gene TRBV19 combines with J gene TRBJ1-5, with 8 positions matching TRBD1. Germline CDR1 is LNHDA and CDR2 is SQIVND (reference sequence). The ends lost 9 bases at V and 0 bases at J; junction bases unmatched: 7. The CDR3 has 15 amino acids. The CDR3 coding sequence is TGTGCCAGCACCGGGACAGGCAATAGCAATCAGCCCCAGCATTTT. Translation gives CASTGTGNSNQPQHF.

In this sample, this clone turned up once. The gene calls are TRBV5-4 and TRBJ1-4, with D possibly being TRBD1 (6 bases). Trimming took 4 bases from V and 8 from J, leaving 15 bases between them. Germline V gene sequence: CDR1 SGHNT, CDR2 YYREEE (reference sequence). The CDR3 runs 14 residues. The CDR3 is CASSHTGISEKLFF. Here the CDR3 DNA reads TGTGCCAGCAGCCATACAGGGATATCCGAAAAACTGTTTTTT.

The V call is TRBV19, the J call TRBJ1-2; the D gene is possibly TRBD1 (6 bases). Germline V gives CDR1 LNHDA, CDR2 SQIVND (reference sequence). V lost 2 bases to trimming and J lost 1 base, with 11 bases between them. The CDR3 covers 15 residues. Here the CDR3 reads CASSIFPGDNYGYTF. CDR3 sequence (DNA): TGTGCCAGTAGTATATTCCCAGGGGATAACTATGGCTACACCTTC.

In DNA, the CDR3 is TGTGCCAGCAGTTTGTGGGACAGATGGAACACTGAAGCTTTCTTT. Translated, it gives CASSLWDRWNTEAFF. The chain couples TRBV28 to TRBJ1-1; 7 bases map to TRBD1. CDR3 length: 15 residues. Germline V gives CDR1 MDHEN, CDR2 SYDVKM. V trimming: 3 bases; J trimming: 1 base; junction bases outside the gene matches: 5.

The chain employs TRBV5-1 and TRBJ2-1; 9 bases are a match to TRBD2. CDR1 SGHRS and CDR2 YFSETQ come from the germline V gene. V lost 0 bases and J lost 4; bases outside the gene matches: 5. The CDR3 covers 16 residues. The CDR3 region has the DNA TGCGCCAGCAGCTTGGCGGCTAGCGGGGTATACAATGAGCAGTTCTTC. Residues: CASSLAASGVYNEQFF.

The J gene is TRBJ1-1, the V gene TRBV4-1; D call uncertain. V lost 0 bases and J 0 bases, leaving 8 bases between the germline ends. Germline CDR1 MGHRA, CDR2 YSYEKL. The CDR3 totals 15 residues. The CDR3 nucleotides read TGCGCCAGCAGCCAAGATGGAGCAATGAACACTGAAGCTTTCTTT. Amino acids: CASSQDGAMNTEAFF.